This T cell receptor (beta chain) originates from a study of CD8 T cells in Susac syndrome. Findings and limits, study-wide: Regarding the TCR sequencing and HLA analysis, the study admitted that a relatively small number of individuals were involved.

RNA was extracted with the RNeasy kit, and a quantity of about 0.5 to 1 ug was reverse transcribed using random hexamers. The CDR3 of TCR beta was amplified by immunoSEQ multiplex PCR across 54 Vbeta and 13 Jbeta. In TCRdb, the immunoSEQ multiplex PCR reads were re-called with MiXCR into one record per CDR3 protein. The sample shows just over 80,000 distinct CDR3 sequences, around 94% of them seen only once. TCR beta was sequenced from blood CD8+ and CD4+ T cells. Controls were healthy donors (matched for age and sex). As to this clonotype: Its antigen is not identified.

The CDR3 loop spans 11 amino acids. J gave up 8 bases and V 3 bases, and 3 bases lay outside the gene matches. Germline loops: CDR1 DFQATT, CDR2 SNEGSKA (reference sequence). The clonotype comes from a human donor in good health. This rearrangement joins TRBV20-1 to TRBJ1-2; 7 nucleotides align to TRBD1. The material sequenced was CD8+ T cells from PBMCs. CDR3 nucleotide sequence: TGCAGTGCTAGTACAGGGGACGGCTACACCTTC. Encoded protein: CSASTGDGYTF.